Below, 19 T cell receptor beta chains from the same sample are listed, as sequenced in a study of cytomegalovirus exposure and HLA in healthy donors. The PCR ran on 60 Vbeta and 13 Jbeta primers. Profiling relied on immunoSEQ multiplex PCR, and the TCRdb table lists in-frame clones only, not all of them. The repertoire includes about 110,000 clones, around 81% of them detected once, and less than 2.5% sits in the top ten. The sequenced sample consisted of PBMCs. The receptors derive from a woman aged 30 to 39 in good health and CMV-seronegative.

V gene TRBV7-6 combines with J gene TRBJ2-4, with 8 bases identical to TRBD1. After removal of 5 bases from V and 0 bases from J, the junction contained 6 bases not matched to a gene. Germline CDR1 and CDR2: SGHVS and FNYEAQ. The CDR3 extends over 16 amino acids. Here the CDR3 DNA reads TGTGCCAGCAGCCTAGGACAGGGCGAAGCCAAAAACATTCAGTACTTC. Its translation is CASSLGQGEAKNIQYF.

This clone appeared a few times. This chain joins TRBV2 and TRBJ2-5; the match to TRBD1 covers 7 bases. Trimming at V came to 7 bases and at J to 5 bases, leaving 7 bases not matched to a gene. Looked up from germline, CDR1 is SNHLY and CDR2 is FYNNEI. This CDR3 is 13 amino acids long. Here the CDR3 reads CASNPDRDETQYF. CDR3 nucleotide sequence: TGTGCCAGCAACCCCGACAGGGATGAGACCCAGTACTTC. The full variable domain, its missing parts supplied by reference TRBV2 and TRBJ2-5, is EPEVTQTPSHQVTQMGQEVILRCVPISNHLYFYWYRQILGQKVEFLVSFYNNEISEKSEIFDDQFSVERPDGSNFTLKIRSTKLEDSAMYFCASNPDRDETQYFGPGTRLLVL.

The chain has TRBV19 and TRBJ1-2; D is ambiguous. CDR3 size: 14 residues. CDR1 is LNHDA and CDR2 is SQIVND in the germline V gene (reference sequence). Trimming removed 3 bases from V and 4 bases from J, with 12 bases in between. The chain's CDR3 is CASSIRLEPYGYTF. CDR3 coding DNA: TGTGCCAGTAGTATCAGGTTGGAACCCTATGGCTACACCTTC.

The V call is TRBV2, the J call TRBJ2-1; the match to TRBD2 covers 7 bases. The CDR3 runs to 15 residues. Germline CDR1 reads SNHLY; CDR2 reads FYNNEI. The J segment lost 2 bases and the V segment lost 8 bases, leaving 9 bases of the junction unmatched. The CDR3 reads CASYRGSGPYNEQFF. In DNA form, the CDR3 reads TGTGCCAGCTATCGGGGTAGCGGGCCCTACAATGAGCAGTTCTTC.

In its sample, this clone was seen a few times. The chain is built from TRBV6-5 and TRBJ2-2, with 12 bases matching TRBD2. The CDR3 is 16 residues long. Trimming took 2 bases from V and 6 from J; bases not matched to a gene: 4. Germline assignment: CDR1 MNHEY and CDR2 SVGAGI. In DNA form, the CDR3 reads TGTGCCAGCAGTTACGATGGACTAGCGGGATCCGGGGAGCTGTTTTTT. The encoded protein is CASSYDGLAGSGELFF.

The CDR3 sequence is CASSNRLAGFQETQYF. Written as DNA, the CDR3 is TGTGCCAGCAGCAATCGACTAGCGGGATTCCAAGAGACCCAGTACTTC. This chain uses TRBV5-8 with TRBJ2-5, with 11 bases fitting TRBD2. CDR3 length: 16 residues. J was trimmed by 1 base and V by 4 bases; bases with no gene match: 6. The germline V gene encodes CDR1 SGHTS and CDR2 YDEGEE. The full variable domain, completed using reference TRBV5-8 and TRBJ2-5, is EAGVTQSPTHLIKTRGQQATLRCSPISGHTSVYWYQQALGLGLQFLLWYDEGEERNRGNFPPRFSGRQFPNYSSELNVNALELEDSALYLCASSNRLAGFQETQYFGPGTRLLVL.

The chain joins TRBV21-1 to TRBJ1-5; the table's D call TRBD1 went unverified against the DNA. TRBV21-1 is annotated as a pseudogene. CDR3 size: 16 residues. The CDR3 region is CASSKGRQSSRQPQHF. CDR3 nucleotides: TGTGCCAGCAGCAAAGGTAGACAGAGCTCGCGTCAGCCCCAGCATTTT.

The chain couples TRBV4-3 to TRBJ2-1; a weak D match, TRBD2 (6 bases). The CDR3 is 17 amino acids. Trimming shortened V by 0 bases and J by 4 bases, and 16 bases separated the two germline ends. Germline CDR1 is LGHNA and CDR2 is YSLEER. CDR3 sequence reads: CASSQEVGGIGYNEQFF. CDR3 coding DNA: TGCGCCAGCAGCCAAGAGGTGGGCGGGATCGGGTACAATGAGCAGTTCTTC.

This clone was counted only a few times. The CDR3 here is CAWSTRQNSYYEQYF. The CDR3, as DNA: TGTGCCTGGAGTACGAGACAGAATAGCTACTACGAGCAGTACTTC. The rearrangement uses TRBV30 and TRBJ2-7; perhaps TRBD1 as D (5 bases). The CDR3 sequence is 15 residues long. V shed 2 bases and J shed 3 bases, with 17 bases lying between them. Per the germline V gene, CDR1 is GTSNPN and CDR2 is SVGIG (reference sequence).

The chain joins TRBV7-2 to TRBJ2-3; a possible D gene is TRBD1 (5 bases). The CDR3 length is 15 residues. The germline V and J ends were trimmed by 3 bases and 0 bases, with 10 bases remaining between them. The germline CDR1 and CDR2 sequences are SGHTA and FQGNSA. CDR3 amino acids: CASSFMGPSTDTQYF. CDR3 sequence (DNA): TGTGCCAGCAGCTTTATGGGGCCTAGCACAGATACGCAGTATTTT.

The chain employs TRBV7-2 and TRBJ1-5; weak D call: TRBD1 (6 bases). Germline V lookup: CDR1 SGHTA, CDR2 FQGNSA. The CDR3 loop spans 15 amino acids. V shed 0 bases and J shed 5 bases, with 11 bases lying between them. CDR3 loop: CASSLAGAGHQPQHF. CDR3 bases: TGTGCCAGCAGCTTAGCGGGGGCAGGGCATCAGCCCCAGCATTTT.

The chain recombines TRBV14 with TRBJ2-7, with 11 nucleotides matching TRBD2. Trimming cost V 4 bases and J 5 bases; bases outside gene matches: 10. Per germline, CDR1 SGHDN and CDR2 FVKESK. This CDR3 contains 16 residues. The DNA for the CDR3 is TGTGCCAGCAGCCGGCCCCACGGGACTAGCGGCCACGAGCAGTACTTC. Its translation: CASSRPHGTSGHEQYF.

The rearrangement uses TRBV19 and TRBJ2-3; D is possibly TRBD1 (6 bases). The CDR3 covers 14 residues. The V and J ends lost 3 bases and 4 bases respectively, with 11 bases between them. Germline V gives CDR1 LNHDA, CDR2 SQIVND (reference sequence). The CDR3 DNA is TGTGCCAGTAGTATTTTACAGGGATCAGATACGCAGTATTTT. It encodes CASSILQGSDTQYF.

This chain joins TRBV28 and TRBJ2-7, with a possible D match to TRBD1 (6 bases). The CDR3 totals 13 residues. Germline assignment: CDR1 MDHEN and CDR2 SYDVKM. Trimming stripped 8 bases from V and 1 base from J, with 12 bases between. This CDR3 is CASSGTNSYEQYF. CDR3 sequence (DNA): TGTGCCAGCTCCGGGACAAATTCCTACGAGCAGTACTTC.

The V and J genes are TRBV7-9 and TRBJ1-2, with TRBD1 as a possible D gene (6 bases). Trimming pared 5 bases from V and 4 bases from J, leaving 17 bases between. The CDR3 loop spans 15 amino acids. Per germline, CDR1 SEHNR and CDR2 FQNEAQ (reference sequence). The CDR3 sequence: CASSQDTGSPYGYTF. DNA for the CDR3: TGTGCCAGCAGCCAAGACACAGGGTCTCCCTATGGCTACACCTTC.

This clone appeared a single time. The chain is built from TRBV9 and TRBJ2-1, with D unresolved. CDR3 length: 11 amino acids. V lost 1 base and J 9 bases, leaving 5 bases between the germline ends. Germline lookup yields CDR1 SGDLS and CDR2 YYNGEE. This CDR3 is CASSVSGEQFF. The DNA for the CDR3 is TGTGCCAGCAGCGTATCGGGTGAGCAGTTCTTC.

The chain couples TRBV5-1 to TRBJ1-5; 8 bases fit TRBD1. The length of the CDR3 is 14 residues. CDR1 is SGHRS and CDR2 is YFSETQ in the germline V gene. After removal of 2 bases from V and 7 bases from J, the junction contained 5 bases not matched to a gene. CDR3 loop: CASSFGGQGQPQHF. The CDR3 coding sequence is TGCGCCAGCAGCTTCGGTGGACAGGGCCAGCCCCAGCATTTT.

V usage is TRBV20-1 and J usage is TRBJ1-2, with D possibly TRBD1 on 5 matching bases. V was trimmed by 5 bases and J by 14 bases, leaving 18 bases between them. Germline CDR1 and CDR2: DFQATT and SNEGSKA (reference sequence). The CDR3 sequence is 11 residues long. The CDR3: CSAGGTGPQTF. The DNA of the CDR3 is TGCAGTGCTGGGGGGACGGGTCCACAAACCTTC.

The chain joins TRBV6-5 to TRBJ1-4, with D perhaps TRBD1 (5 bases). Trimming stripped 4 bases from V and 8 bases from J, with 11 bases between. Germline values: CDR1 MNHEY, CDR2 SVGAGI. The CDR3 is 13 residues long. The CDR3 loop reads CASSFTSGEKLFF. The DNA of the CDR3 is TGTGCCAGCAGTTTCACTTCAGGGGAAAAACTGTTTTTT.